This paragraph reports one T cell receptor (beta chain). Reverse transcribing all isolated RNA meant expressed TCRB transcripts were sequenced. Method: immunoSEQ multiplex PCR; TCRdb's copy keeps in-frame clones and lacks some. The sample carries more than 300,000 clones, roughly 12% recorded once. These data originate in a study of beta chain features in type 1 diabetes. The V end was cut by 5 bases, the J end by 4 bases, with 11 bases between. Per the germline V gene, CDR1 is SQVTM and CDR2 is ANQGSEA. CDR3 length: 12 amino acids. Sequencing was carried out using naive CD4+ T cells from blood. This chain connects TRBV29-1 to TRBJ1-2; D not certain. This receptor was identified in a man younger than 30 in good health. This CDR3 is CSVFSRLYGYTF. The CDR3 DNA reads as TGCAGCGTTTTTAGCAGACTCTATGGCTACACCTTC.